What follows describes a single TCR beta chain. What it binds is unknown. These data come from a study of siplizumab effects on memory and regulatory T cells. Only in-frame clones appear in the TCRdb table, and some are missing; sequencing was by immunoSEQ multiplex PCR. The sample holds about 100,000 clones, less than 95% seen once. Study outcomes and limitations: Under siplizumab, an average roughly 63% of mappable alloreactive CD4+ clones were Treg-derived, compared with around 25% in controls.

The V and J ends lost 7 bases and 2 bases respectively, with 13 bases between them. This CDR3 comprises 14 residues. In germline, CDR1 is SGHVS, CDR2 FQNEAQ. This sequence was found in a human donor in good health. Sequences were obtained from Tregs sorted from blood. This chain connects TRBV7-8 to TRBJ2-3; a weak D match, TRBD2 (5 bases). CDR3 DNA sequence: TGTGCCAGCAAACGCGGACTTCTCACAGATACGCAGTATTTT. Amino acids: CASKRGLLTDTQYF.